This T cell receptor (beta chain) was documented in a study of shared clonotypes between healthy human individuals. On the study more broadly: Serving as donors were a couple of women and three men, whose ages spanned 18 to 49.

Sorted-subset replicate PCRs used 200 ng DNA, some 33,000 T cell genomes. Sequencing was performed with immunoSEQ multiplex PCR; in TCRdb, only in-frame clones are kept and a portion is missing. The data contain 2 million to 2.5 million clones, 80% to 95% of them singletons. The sequence was collected from a man younger than 35 in good health. Some clones in this sample may be carry-over from other donors' samples. Sequenced material: naive CD4+ T cells from PBMCs. Described subset: CD45RA+ positively selected.

CDR3: CAISSYDRGNQPQHF. For the CDR3, the DNA is TGTGCCATCAGCTCATATGACAGGGGCAATCAGCCCCAGCATTTT. The chain couples TRBV10-3 to TRBJ1-5; 7 bases align to TRBD1. Germline CDR1 ENHRY, CDR2 SYGVKD. V lost 6 bases, J lost 2 bases, and 7 bases stayed unmatched. This CDR3 comprises 15 residues.